This T cell receptor beta chain appears in the sequencing data of a study of shared clonotypes between healthy human individuals. Using immunoSEQ multiplex PCR, the repertoire was profiled, and TCRdb retains in-frame clones only, with some absent. The sample records roughly 2 million clones, over 85% being singletons. Germline-derived CDR1 and CDR2 are SGHAT and FQNNGV. V dropped 5 bases and J dropped 4; count of bases not matched to a gene: 10. The CDR3 has 16 residues. The rearrangement uses TRBV11-2 and TRBJ1-1; TRBD1 aligns across 10 bases. Sequencing used naive CD4+ T cells sorted from blood. Documented subset: CD45RA+ positively selected. This sequence was found in a man between 18 and 29 years old in good health. CDR3 amino acids: CASSPSDRGISTEAFF. Here the CDR3 DNA reads TGTGCCAGCAGCCCCTCGGACAGGGGGATCAGCACTGAAGCTTTCTTT.